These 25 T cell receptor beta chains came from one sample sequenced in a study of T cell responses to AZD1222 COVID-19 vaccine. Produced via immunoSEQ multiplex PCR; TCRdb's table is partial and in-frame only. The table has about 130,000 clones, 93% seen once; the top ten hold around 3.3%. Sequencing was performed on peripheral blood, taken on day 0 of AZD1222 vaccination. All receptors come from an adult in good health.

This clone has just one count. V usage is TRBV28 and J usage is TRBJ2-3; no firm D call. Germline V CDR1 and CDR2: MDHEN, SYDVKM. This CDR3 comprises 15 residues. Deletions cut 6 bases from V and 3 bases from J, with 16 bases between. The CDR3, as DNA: TGTGCCAGCAGACCAGGAGCGTTGAGTACAGATACGCAGTATTTT. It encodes CASRPGALSTDTQYF.

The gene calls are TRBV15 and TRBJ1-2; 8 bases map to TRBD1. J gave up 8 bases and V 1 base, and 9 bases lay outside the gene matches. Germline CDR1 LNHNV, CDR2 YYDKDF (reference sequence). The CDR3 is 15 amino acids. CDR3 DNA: TGTGCCACCAGCAGAGCCATGAGACAGGGGAAGGGCTACACCTTC. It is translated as CATSRAMRQGKGYTF.

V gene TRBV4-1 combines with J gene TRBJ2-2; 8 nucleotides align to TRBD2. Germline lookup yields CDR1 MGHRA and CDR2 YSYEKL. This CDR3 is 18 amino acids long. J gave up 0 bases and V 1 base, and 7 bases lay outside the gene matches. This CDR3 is CASSQGRREAANTGELFF. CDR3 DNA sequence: TGCGCCAGCAGCCAAGGGCGGCGGGAGGCAGCGAACACCGGGGAGCTGTTTTTT.

CDR3: CASSVGLLGTDTQYF. The CDR3 nucleotides are TGTGCCAGCAGCGTAGGTCTACTGGGGACAGATACGCAGTATTTT. The chain joins TRBV9 to TRBJ2-3, with D hard to call. Germline loops: CDR1 SGDLS, CDR2 YYNGEE. CDR3 length: 15 residues. Trimming took off 0 bases at V and 3 bases at J, with 11 bases between the two ends.

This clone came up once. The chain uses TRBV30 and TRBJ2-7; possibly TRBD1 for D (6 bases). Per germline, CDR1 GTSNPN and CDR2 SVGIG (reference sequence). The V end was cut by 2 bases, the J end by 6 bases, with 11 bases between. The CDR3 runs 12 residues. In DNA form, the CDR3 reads TGTGCCTGGAGTTCAGCAGGGGTCGAGCAGTACTTC. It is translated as CAWSSAGVEQYF.

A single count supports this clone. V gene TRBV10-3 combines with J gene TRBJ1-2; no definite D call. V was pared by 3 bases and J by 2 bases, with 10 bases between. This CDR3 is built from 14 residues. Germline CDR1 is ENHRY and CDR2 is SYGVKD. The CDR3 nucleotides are TGTGCCATCAGTGATCACGGAATAAACTATGGCTACACCTTC. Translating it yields CAISDHGINYGYTF.

The CDR3 loop reads CASSQDRASYQLYF. CDR3 DNA sequence: TGCGCCAGCAGCCAAGATCGGGCTAGTTATCAACTGTACTTC. The chain joins TRBV4-3 to TRBJ2-5; no clear D gene. Trimming cost V 0 bases and J 13 bases, with 18 bases left between them. CDR3 length: 14 residues. Looked up from germline, CDR1 is LGHNA and CDR2 is YSLEER.

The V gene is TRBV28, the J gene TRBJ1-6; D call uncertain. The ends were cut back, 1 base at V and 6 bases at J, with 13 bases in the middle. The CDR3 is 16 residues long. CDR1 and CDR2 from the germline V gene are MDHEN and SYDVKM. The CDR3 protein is CASSLSARGSNSPLHF. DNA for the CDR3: TGTGCCAGCAGTTTATCTGCTAGAGGGAGTAATTCACCCCTCCACTTT. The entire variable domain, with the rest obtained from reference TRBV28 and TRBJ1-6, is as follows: DVKVTQSSRYLVKRTGEKVFLECVQDMDHENMFWYRQDPGLGLRLIYFSYDVKMKEKGDIPEGYSVSREKKERFSLILESASTNQTSMYLCASSLSARGSNSPLHFGNGTRLTVT.

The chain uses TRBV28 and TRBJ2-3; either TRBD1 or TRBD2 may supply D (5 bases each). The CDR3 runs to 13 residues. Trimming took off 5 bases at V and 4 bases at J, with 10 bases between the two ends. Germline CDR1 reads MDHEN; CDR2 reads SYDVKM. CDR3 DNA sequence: TGTGCCAGCAGTATCGGGACGCCAGATACGCAGTATTTT. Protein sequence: CASSIGTPDTQYF. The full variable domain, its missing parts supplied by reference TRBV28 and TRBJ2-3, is DVKVTQSSRYLVKRTGEKVFLECVQDMDHENMFWYRQDPGLGLRLIYFSYDVKMKEKGDIPEGYSVSREKKERFSLILESASTNQTSMYLCASSIGTPDTQYFGPGTRLTVL.

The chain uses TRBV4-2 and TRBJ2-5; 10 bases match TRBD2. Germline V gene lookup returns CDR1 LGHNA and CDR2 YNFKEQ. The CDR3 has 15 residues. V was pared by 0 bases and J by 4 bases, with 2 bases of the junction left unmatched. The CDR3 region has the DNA TGTGCCAGCAGCCAAGAGATAGCGGGAGGAGAGACCCAGTACTTC. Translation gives CASSQEIAGGETQYF.

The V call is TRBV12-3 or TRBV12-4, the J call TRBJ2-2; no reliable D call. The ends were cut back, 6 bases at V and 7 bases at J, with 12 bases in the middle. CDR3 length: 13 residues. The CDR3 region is CASSLLLIGELFF. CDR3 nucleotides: TGTGCCAGCAGCCTACTTCTAATCGGGGAGCTGTTTTTT.

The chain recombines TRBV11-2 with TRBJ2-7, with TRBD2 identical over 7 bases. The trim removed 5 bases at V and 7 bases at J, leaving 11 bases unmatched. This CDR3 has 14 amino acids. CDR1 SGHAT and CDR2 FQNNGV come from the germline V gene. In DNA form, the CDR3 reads TGTGCCAGCAGCGCTCTAGCGGAGGGTCTGGAGCAGTACTTC. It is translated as CASSALAEGLEQYF.

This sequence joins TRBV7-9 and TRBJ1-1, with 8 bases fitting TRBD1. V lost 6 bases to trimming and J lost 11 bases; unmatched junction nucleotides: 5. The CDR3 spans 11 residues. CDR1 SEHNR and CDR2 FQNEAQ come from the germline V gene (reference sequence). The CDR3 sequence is CASSPDRDAFF. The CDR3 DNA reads TGTGCCAGCAGTCCGGACAGGGATGCTTTCTTT. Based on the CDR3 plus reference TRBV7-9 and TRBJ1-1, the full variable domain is DTGVSQNPRHKITKRGQNVTFRCDPISEHNRLYWYRQTLGQGPEFLTYFQNEAQLEKSRLLSDRFSAERPKGSFSTLEIQRTEQGDSAMYLCASSPDRDAFFGQGTRLTVV.

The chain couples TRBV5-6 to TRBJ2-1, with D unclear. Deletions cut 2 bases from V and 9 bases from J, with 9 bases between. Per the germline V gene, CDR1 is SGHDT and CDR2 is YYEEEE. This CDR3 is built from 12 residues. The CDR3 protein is CASSLPNSEQFF. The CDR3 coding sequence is TGTGCCAGCAGCTTACCCAACAGTGAGCAGTTCTTC.

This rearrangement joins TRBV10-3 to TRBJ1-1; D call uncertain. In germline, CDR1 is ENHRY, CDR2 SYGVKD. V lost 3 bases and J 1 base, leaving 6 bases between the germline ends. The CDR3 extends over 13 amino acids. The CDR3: CAISEHGNTEAFF. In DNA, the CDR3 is TGTGCCATCAGTGAACACGGGAACACTGAAGCTTTCTTT.

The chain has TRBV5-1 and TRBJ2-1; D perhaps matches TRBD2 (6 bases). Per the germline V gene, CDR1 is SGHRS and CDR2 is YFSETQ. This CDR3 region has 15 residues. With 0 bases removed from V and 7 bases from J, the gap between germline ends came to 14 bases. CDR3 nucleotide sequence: TGCGCCAGCAGCTTGGCCGGTTTCGCGGGGAATGAGCAGTTCTTC. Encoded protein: CASSLAGFAGNEQFF.

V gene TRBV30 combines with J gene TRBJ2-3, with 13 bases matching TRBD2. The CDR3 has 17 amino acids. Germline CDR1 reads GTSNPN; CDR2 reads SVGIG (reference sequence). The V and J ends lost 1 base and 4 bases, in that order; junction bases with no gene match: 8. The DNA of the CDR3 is TGTGCCTGGAGTGGAAGAACTAGCGGGAGGGTCGCAGATACGCAGTATTTT. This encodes CAWSGRTSGRVADTQYF.

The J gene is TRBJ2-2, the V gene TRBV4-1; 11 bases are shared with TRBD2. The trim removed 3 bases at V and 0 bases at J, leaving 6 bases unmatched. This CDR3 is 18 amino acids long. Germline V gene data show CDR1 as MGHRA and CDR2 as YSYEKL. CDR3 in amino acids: CASSHGTSGHANTGELFF. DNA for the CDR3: TGCGCCAGCAGCCACGGGACTAGCGGTCACGCGAACACCGGGGAGCTGTTTTTT.

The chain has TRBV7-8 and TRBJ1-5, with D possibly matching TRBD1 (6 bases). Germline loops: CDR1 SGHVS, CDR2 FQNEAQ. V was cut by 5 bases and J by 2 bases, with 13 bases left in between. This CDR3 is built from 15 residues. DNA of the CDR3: TGTGCCAGCAGCCCACGGACAGCCCGCAATCAGCCCCAGCATTTT. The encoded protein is CASSPRTARNQPQHF. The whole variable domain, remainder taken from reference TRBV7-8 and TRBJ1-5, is GAGVSQSPRYKVAKRGQDVALRCDPISGHVSLFWYQQALGQGPEFLTYFQNEAQLDKSGLPSDRFFAERPEGSVSTLKIQRTQQEDSAVYLCASSPRTARNQPQHFGDGTRLSIL.

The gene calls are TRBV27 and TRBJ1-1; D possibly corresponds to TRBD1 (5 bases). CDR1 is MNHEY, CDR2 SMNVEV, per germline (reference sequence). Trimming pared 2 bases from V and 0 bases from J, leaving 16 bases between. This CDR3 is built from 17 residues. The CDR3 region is CASSLKQGKTVNTEAFF. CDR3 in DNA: TGTGCCAGCAGTTTAAAGCAGGGCAAGACTGTGAACACTGAAGCTTTCTTT.

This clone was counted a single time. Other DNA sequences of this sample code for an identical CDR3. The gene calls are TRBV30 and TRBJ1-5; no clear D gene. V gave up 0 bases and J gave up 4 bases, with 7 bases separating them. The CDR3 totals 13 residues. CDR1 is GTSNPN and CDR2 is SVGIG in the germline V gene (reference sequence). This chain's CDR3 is CAWSVSANQPQHF. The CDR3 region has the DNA TGTGCCTGGAGTGTATCGGCAAATCAGCCCCAGCATTTT.

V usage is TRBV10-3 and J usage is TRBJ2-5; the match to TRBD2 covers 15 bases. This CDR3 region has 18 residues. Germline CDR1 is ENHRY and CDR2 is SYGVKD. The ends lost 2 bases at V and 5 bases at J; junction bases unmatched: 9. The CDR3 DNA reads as TGTGCCATCAGTGAGAAAGCGGGACTAGCGGGAGGAGGGGAGACCCAGTACTTC. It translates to CAISEKAGLAGGGETQYF.

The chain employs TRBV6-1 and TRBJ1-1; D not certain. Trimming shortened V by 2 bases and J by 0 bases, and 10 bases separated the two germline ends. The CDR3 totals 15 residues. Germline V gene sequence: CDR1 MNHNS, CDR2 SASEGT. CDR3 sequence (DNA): TGTGCCAGCAGTGAATATGTCAGGCTGAACACTGAAGCTTTCTTT. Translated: CASSEYVRLNTEAFF.

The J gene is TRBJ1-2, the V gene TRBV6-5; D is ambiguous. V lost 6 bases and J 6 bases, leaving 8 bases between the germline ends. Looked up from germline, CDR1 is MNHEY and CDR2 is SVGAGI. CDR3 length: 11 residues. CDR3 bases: TGTGCCAGCAGCTCGTACAATGGCTACACCTTC. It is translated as CASSSYNGYTF.

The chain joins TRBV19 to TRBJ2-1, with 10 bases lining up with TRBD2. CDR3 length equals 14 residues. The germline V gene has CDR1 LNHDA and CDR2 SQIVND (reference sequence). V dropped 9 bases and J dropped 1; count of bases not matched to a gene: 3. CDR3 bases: TGTGCCAGGACACTAGCGGGATCCTACAATGAGCAGTTCTTC. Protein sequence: CARTLAGSYNEQFF.